The 14 T cell receptor beta chains given below trace back to one sample, sequenced in a study of blood T cells in healthy people across ages. The second PCR ran about 6 to 12 cycles with a sample-barcoded 5' primer and J-beta primers. TCRdb re-called the 5' RACE reads with MiXCR, one entry per CDR3 protein. The sample includes about 640,000 distinct CDR3 sequences, roughly 58% of them seen just once. Sequenced input: blood. Receptors originate from a man aged 55 to 69 in good health.

This clonotype is a singleton in its sample. The rearrangement joins TRBV11-2 to TRBJ2-1; 10 nucleotides agree with TRBD2. J gave up 5 bases and V 6 bases, and 1 base lay outside the gene matches. This CDR3 has 13 amino acids. Germline CDR1 SGHAT, CDR2 FQNNGV. CDR3 protein: CASRTSGHNEQFF. The CDR3 coding sequence is TGTGCCAGCAGGACTAGCGGGCACAATGAGCAGTTCTTC. Full variable domain (missing parts from reference TRBV11-2 and TRBJ2-1): EAGVAQSPRYKIIEKRQSVAFWCNPISGHATLYWYQQILGQGPKLLIQFQNNGVVDDSQLPKDRFSAERLKGVDSTLKIQPAKLEDSAVYLCASRTSGHNEQFFGPGTRLTVL.

The J gene is TRBJ1-6, the V gene TRBV20-1, with D tentatively TRBD1 (5 bases). Per germline, CDR1 DFQATT and CDR2 SNEGSKA (reference sequence). The CDR3 loop spans 14 amino acids. V lost 1 base to trimming and J lost 8 bases, with 12 bases between them. The CDR3 DNA follows: TGCAGTGCTAGAGTAGGGGACGGATATTCACCCCTCCACTTT. This translates into CSARVGDGYSPLHF.

This clonotype appeared a single time. The J gene is TRBJ2-5, the V gene TRBV6-5; D tentatively fits TRBD1 or TRBD2 (5 bases each). The CDR3 runs 18 residues. CDR1 and CDR2 (germline): MNHEY, SVGAGI. Trimming shortened V by 0 bases and J by 2 bases, and 19 bases separated the two germline ends. CDR3 sequence reads: CASSYSKGPGRGQETQYF. The DNA of the CDR3 is TGTGCCAGCAGTTACTCGAAGGGGCCAGGGAGAGGGCAAGAGACCCAGTACTTC.

The CDR3, as DNA: TGCAGTGCTAGTGGACAGGGGGGTACCTACGAGCAGTACTTC. It encodes CSASGQGGTYEQYF. The chain links TRBV20-1 to TRBJ2-7; 10 bases map to TRBD1. Germline trimming cut 3 bases from V and 2 bases from J; bases unmatched to any gene: 4. Germline CDR1 DFQATT, CDR2 SNEGSKA (reference sequence). The CDR3 consists of 14 residues.

Many counts were recorded for this clonotype. The CDR3 loop is CASSQDPGDNYGYTF. The CDR3 region has the DNA TGTGCCAGCAGCCAAGATCCTGGCGACAACTATGGCTACACCTTC. The J gene is TRBJ1-2, the V gene TRBV4-2, with no clear D. CDR3 length: 15 amino acids. Trimming pared 0 bases from V and 2 bases from J, leaving 10 bases between. CDR1 is LGHNA and CDR2 is YNFKEQ in the germline V gene.

This clonotype was seen repeatedly, ten times or more. The chain links TRBV10-3 to TRBJ2-1; D is unclear. The germline V gene has CDR1 ENHRY and CDR2 SYGVKD. The CDR3 is made up of 17 amino acids. V was cut by 0 bases and J by 4 bases, with 16 bases left in between. In DNA form, the CDR3 reads TGTGCCATCAGTGAGTCGATCCAGGCAACTAATTACAATGAGCAGTTCTTC. Translated: CAISESIQATNYNEQFF.

The rearrangement links TRBV24-1 to TRBJ2-6, with 14 bases matching TRBD2. The CDR3 length is 21 residues. With 4 bases clipped from V and 0 bases from J, the junction kept 10 bases outside the gene matches. Looked up from germline, CDR1 is KGHDR and CDR2 is SFDVKD. The CDR3 sequence is CATSDPGTSGGTNSGANVLTF. CDR3 DNA: TGTGCCACCAGTGACCCAGGGACTAGCGGGGGCACCAACTCTGGGGCCAACGTCCTGACTTTC.

The chain has TRBV29-1 and TRBJ2-7, with 9 bases lining up with TRBD1. V trimming: 4 bases; J trimming: 0 bases; junction bases outside the gene matches: 1. CDR3 length: 13 residues. Germline assignment: CDR1 SQVTM and CDR2 ANQGSEA. The chain's CDR3 is CSVGQGGSYEQYF. The CDR3 coding sequence is TGCAGCGTTGGACAGGGGGGCTCCTACGAGCAGTACTTC.

The genes are TRBV5-1 and TRBJ1-2; 7 positions agree with TRBD1. The CDR3 consists of 14 residues. V shed 0 bases, J shed 7 bases, and the junction held 6 bases outside the gene matches. From germline, CDR1 is SGHRS and CDR2 YFSETQ. The DNA for the CDR3 is TGCGCCAGCAGCTTGGAGGGACAGATTGCTGGCTACACCTTC. This gives the protein CASSLEGQIAGYTF.

J is TRBJ1-1 and V is TRBV4-1, with D unclear. V was clipped by 7 bases and J by 1 base, with 16 bases between them. Germline V gene data show CDR1 as MGHRA and CDR2 as YSYEKL. This CDR3 is built from 15 residues. The CDR3 DNA reads as TGCGCCAGCACCAAAAGGGCCGGCCAGAACACTGAAGCTTTCTTT. Amino acid sequence: CASTKRAGQNTEAFF.

V gene TRBV27 combines with J gene TRBJ1-2; D is ambiguous. Germline V CDR1 and CDR2: MNHEY, SMNVEV (reference sequence). V dropped 3 bases and J dropped 3 bases, with 8 bases sitting between them. The CDR3 spans 13 residues. In nucleotides, the CDR3 is TGTGCCAGCAGTTTCGGGTCCGACTATGGCTACACCTTC. It translates to CASSFGSDYGYTF.

This chain joins TRBV20-1 and TRBJ2-6; D is unresolved. This CDR3 contains 15 residues. Trimming removed 6 bases at V and 0 bases at J, with 12 bases between. The V gene's germline CDR1 is DFQATT and CDR2 SNEGSKA (reference sequence). The CDR3 region is CSAPGRHSGANVLTF. CDR3 nucleotide sequence: TGCAGTGCCCCAGGACGGCACTCTGGGGCCAACGTCCTGACTTTC.

The gene calls are TRBV5-1 and TRBJ2-4, with D tentatively TRBD1 (6 bases). The length of the CDR3 is 15 residues. Deletions cut 3 bases from V and 1 base from J, with 11 bases between. The V gene's germline CDR1 is SGHRS and CDR2 YFSETQ. This chain's CDR3 is CASSSTDSAKNIQYF. DNA for the CDR3: TGCGCCAGCAGCTCTACGGACAGTGCCAAAAACATTCAGTACTTC. The full variable domain, with the rest looked up from reference TRBV5-1 and TRBJ2-4, is KAGVTQTPRYLIKTRGQQVTLSCSPISGHRSVSWYQQTPGQGLQFLFEYFSETQRNKGNFPGRFSGRQFSNSRSEMNVSTLELGDSALYLCASSSTDSAKNIQYFGAGTRLSVL.

The CDR3 DNA reads as TGTGCCAGCAGGGAGGCCCCAACACCTAGCGGGGAGCTGTTTTTT. The encoded protein is CASREAPTPSGELFF. The rearrangement links TRBV27 to TRBJ2-2; D is possibly TRBD2 (5 bases). The CDR3 length is 15 residues. Trimming cost V 6 bases and J 7 bases, with 18 bases left between them. Germline V gene data show CDR1 as MNHEY and CDR2 as SMNVEV (reference sequence).